Below are 13 T cell receptor beta chains sequenced from a single sample in a study of cytomegalovirus exposure and HLA in healthy donors. This PCR relied on a set of 60 Vbeta primers and 13 Jbeta primers. The data were produced by immunoSEQ multiplex PCR, yet TCRdb's version contains in-frame clones alone and is incomplete. In all, the sample yields under 200,000 clones. Sequenced input: PBMCs. All receptors come from a man aged 30-40 years in good health and CMV-seronegative.

This sequence joins TRBV30 and TRBJ1-2, with 8 bases fitting TRBD1. The trim removed 4 bases at V and 5 bases at J, leaving 9 bases unmatched. The CDR3 totals 14 residues. The germline V gene encodes CDR1 GTSNPN and CDR2 SVGIG (reference sequence). The CDR3 coding sequence is TGTGCCTGGATCACCAGGGGGCTGTGGTATGGCTACACCTTC. It yields the protein CAWITRGLWYGYTF.

The chain's CDR3 is CASTLDRYYGYTF. The CDR3 coding sequence is TGTGCCAGTACCTTGGACAGGTACTATGGCTACACCTTC. The chain carries TRBV19 and TRBJ1-2; the match to TRBD1 covers 7 bases. V trimming: 7 bases; J trimming: 3 bases; junction bases outside the gene matches: 5. This CDR3 spans 13 amino acids. Germline CDR1 LNHDA, CDR2 SQIVND (reference sequence).

The chain links TRBV21-1 to TRBJ2-1; TRBD2 reflects the table's D call only, with no check against the DNA. TRBV21-1 is flagged as a pseudogene. The CDR3 has 21 residues. Written as DNA, the CDR3 is TGTGCCAGCAGCAAAGCGCTGCGGGGGATAGCGGGAGGCGATTCCTACAATGAGCAGTTCTTC. Its protein is CASSKALRGIAGGDSYNEQFF.

The V gene is TRBV7-2, the J gene TRBJ2-3; tentatively, D is TRBD1 (7 bases). Trimming stripped 1 base from V and 3 bases from J, with 11 bases between. This CDR3 spans 15 amino acids. CDR1 SGHTA and CDR2 FQGNSA come from the germline V gene. The CDR3 region is CASSLDPGGTDTQYF. In DNA, the CDR3 is TGTGCCAGCAGCTTAGATCCAGGGGGGACAGATACGCAGTATTTT.

The chain links TRBV10-2 to TRBJ2-7; 7 bases are a match to TRBD1. This CDR3 has 14 residues. Per germline, CDR1 WSHSY and CDR2 SAAADI. Trimming removed 5 bases from V and 2 bases from J; junction bases left unmatched: 6. The CDR3 DNA sequence: TGCGCCAGCAGTTTACAGGGGCCCCCCTACGAGCAGTACTTC. It translates to CASSLQGPPYEQYF.

The chain recombines TRBV18 with TRBJ1-2; D unresolved. The germline gives CDR1 KGHSH, CDR2 LQKENI. Trimming removed 3 bases from V and 4 bases from J, with 12 bases in between. The CDR3 covers 14 residues. The CDR3 sequence is CASSPEKRSYGYTF. The CDR3 DNA sequence: TGTGCCAGCTCACCCGAAAAGCGTTCCTATGGCTACACCTTC.

The V and J genes are TRBV21-1 and TRBJ2-7; the table's TRBD1 call for D was not verified on the DNA. TRBV21-1 is shown as a pseudogene. The CDR3 consists of 13 residues. The CDR3 here is CARAYRETYEQYF. CDR3 DNA sequence: TGTGCCAGGGCCTACAGGGAGACCTACGAGCAGTACTTC.

The chain recombines TRBV11-3 with TRBJ1-1; D possibly corresponds to TRBD1 (6 bases). Trimming removed 6 bases at V and 0 bases at J, with 11 bases between. Germline loops: CDR1 SGHNT, CDR2 YENEEA. The CDR3 consists of 14 residues. The CDR3 region has the DNA TGTGCCAGCAGTTCAGGGGCGTTGAACACTGAAGCTTTCTTT. Encoded protein: CASSSGALNTEAFF.

A note on this clone: Other DNA sequences of this sample code for an identical CDR3. As DNA, the CDR3 is TGTGCCTGGAGTGTAGGGACAGGGGCTCAAACTGAAGCTTTCTTT. Translated: CAWSVGTGAQTEAFF. The chain joins TRBV30 to TRBJ1-1; 10 bases are shared with TRBD1. Losses at the gene ends were 0 bases for V and 5 bases for J; bases not matched to a gene: 6. Germline CDR1 reads GTSNPN; CDR2 reads SVGIG (reference sequence). This CDR3 spans 15 amino acids.

This chain links TRBV6-6 with TRBJ2-1; TRBD2 aligns across 10 bases. The germline CDR1 and CDR2 sequences are MNHNY and SVGAGI (reference sequence). CDR3 length: 14 residues. J gave up 6 bases and V 10 bases, and 9 bases lay outside the gene matches. The CDR3 DNA is TGTGCCACCCGCGGACTAGCGGTTTCCAATGAGCAGTTCTTC. Encoded protein: CATRGLAVSNEQFF.

The chain combines TRBV27 with TRBJ1-2, with 7 bases fitting TRBD1. The CDR3 totals 15 residues. V lost 4 bases, J lost 0 bases, and 5 bases stayed unmatched. Germline lookup yields CDR1 MNHEY and CDR2 SMNVEV (reference sequence). The CDR3 region has the DNA TGTGCCAGCAGTTCCTTTGGACAGGCTAACTATGGCTACACCTTC. Its protein product is CASSSFGQANYGYTF.

The chain combines TRBV5-1 with TRBJ2-5; 11 bases map to TRBD2. This CDR3 contains 15 residues. With 4 bases clipped from V and 5 bases from J, the junction kept 7 bases outside the gene matches. Germline V CDR1 and CDR2: SGHRS, YFSETQ. The CDR3 region is CASSNRLAGSETQYF. CDR3 DNA: TGCGCCAGCAGCAACCGACTAGCGGGAAGTGAGACCCAGTACTTC.

The chain is built from TRBV2 and TRBJ1-4; 8 nucleotides match TRBD1. From germline, CDR1 is SNHLY and CDR2 FYNNEI. The J segment lost 7 bases and the V segment lost 7 bases, leaving 8 bases of the junction unmatched. This CDR3 is 14 amino acids long. In nucleotides, the CDR3 is TGTGCCAGCAACGGACAGGGTGCATCTGAAAAACTGTTTTTT. Residues: CASNGQGASEKLFF. The entire variable domain, with the rest obtained from reference TRBV2 and TRBJ1-4, is as follows: EPEVTQTPSHQVTQMGQEVILRCVPISNHLYFYWYRQILGQKVEFLVSFYNNEISEKSEIFDDQFSVERPDGSNFTLKIRSTKLEDSAMYFCASNGQGASEKLFFGSGTQLSVL.